The entry that follows covers one T cell receptor (beta chain) sequence. The target antigen is unknown. The data stem from a study of beta chain features in type 1 diabetes. Whole-study findings and limits: In all four CD4+ subsets, TCRB CDR3 length was significantly, moderately reduced in type 1 diabetes. More deletions and fewer insertions at VDJ junctions were seen in type 1 diabetes patients. Cells with high TCR expression could be over-represented when cDNA is sequenced.

V lost 0 bases, J lost 5 bases, and 10 bases lay in between. The CDR3 length is 14 residues. Germline values: CDR1 SGHAT, CDR2 FQDESV (reference sequence). Expressed TCRB transcripts were sequenced because the entire RNA isolate underwent reverse transcription. TCRdb keeps only in-frame clones here, not all; method: immunoSEQ multiplex PCR. Among fewer than 300,000 clones listed, about 20% were seen once. About 120 mL of blood, on average, came from one heparinised draw per donor. The sequencing input was naive CD4+ T cells from blood. The clonotype comes from a woman in her forties with type 1 diabetes. The chain recombines TRBV11-1 with TRBJ2-5; D is unclear. Here the CDR3 DNA reads TGTGCCAGCAGCTTAGCCTTCTTAAGCGAGACCCAGTACTTC. Translated: CASSLAFLSETQYF.